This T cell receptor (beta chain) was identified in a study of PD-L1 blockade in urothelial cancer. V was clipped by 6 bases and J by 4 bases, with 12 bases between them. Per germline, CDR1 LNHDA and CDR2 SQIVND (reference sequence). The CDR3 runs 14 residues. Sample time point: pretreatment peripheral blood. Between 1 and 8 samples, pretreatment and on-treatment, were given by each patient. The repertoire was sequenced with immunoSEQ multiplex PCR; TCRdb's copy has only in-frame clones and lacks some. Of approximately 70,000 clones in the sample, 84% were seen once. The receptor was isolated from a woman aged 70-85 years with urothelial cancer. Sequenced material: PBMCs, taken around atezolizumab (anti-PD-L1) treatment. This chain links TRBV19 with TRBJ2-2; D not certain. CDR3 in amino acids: CASSPPRRTGELFF. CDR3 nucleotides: TGTGCCAGTAGCCCCCCTAGACGCACCGGGGAGCTGTTTTTT. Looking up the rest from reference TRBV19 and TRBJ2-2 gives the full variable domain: DGGITQSPKYLFRKEGQNVTLSCEQNLNHDAMYWYRQDPGQGLRLIYYSQIVNDFQKGDIAEGYSVSREKKESFPLTVTSAQKNPTAFYLCASSPPRRTGELFFGEGSRLTVL.